This T cell receptor beta chain was recorded in a study of patients and donors after allogeneic stem cell transplantation. TCRdb reprocessed the RT-PCR reads with MiXCR, giving one entry per CDR3 protein. This sample carries about a million distinct CDR3 sequences, approximately 18% of them seen once, and the ten largest clones take approximately 5.9%. This clonotype was picked up a small number of times. CDR1 is LNHNV and CDR2 is YYDKDF in the germline V gene (reference sequence). This CDR3 comprises 16 residues. Trimming took off 0 bases at V and 5 bases at J, with 15 bases between the two ends. The specimen was blood, either unsorted or a sorted T cell fraction (not recorded which). The gene calls are TRBV15 and TRBJ2-3; TRBD1 might be the D (6 bases). This clonotype was sampled from a human donor who was either an allogeneic HSCT recipient or a stem cell or donor lymphocyte infusion donor (not recorded which). It is not recorded whose cells these are; they may come from a transplant donor. CDR3 nucleotide sequence: TGTGCCACCAGCAGAGATCATTTTGGGGACAAAGATACGCAGTATTTT. It encodes CATSRDHFGDKDTQYF.